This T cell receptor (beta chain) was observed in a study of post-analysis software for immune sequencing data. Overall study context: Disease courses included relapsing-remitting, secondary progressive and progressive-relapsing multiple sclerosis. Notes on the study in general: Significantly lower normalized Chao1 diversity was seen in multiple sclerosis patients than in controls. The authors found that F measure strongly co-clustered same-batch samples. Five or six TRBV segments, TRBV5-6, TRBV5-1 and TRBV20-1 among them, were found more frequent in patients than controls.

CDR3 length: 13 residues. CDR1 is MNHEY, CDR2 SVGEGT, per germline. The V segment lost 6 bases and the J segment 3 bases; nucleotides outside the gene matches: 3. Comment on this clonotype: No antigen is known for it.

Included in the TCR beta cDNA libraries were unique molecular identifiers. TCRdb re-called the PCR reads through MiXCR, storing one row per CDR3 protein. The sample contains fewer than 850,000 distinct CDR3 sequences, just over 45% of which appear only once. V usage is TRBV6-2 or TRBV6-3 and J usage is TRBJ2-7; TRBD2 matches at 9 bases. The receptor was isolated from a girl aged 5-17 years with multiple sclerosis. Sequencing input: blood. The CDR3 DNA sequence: TGTGCCAGCAGGATGACTAGCGGCTACGAGCAGTACTTC. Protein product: CASRMTSGYEQYF.